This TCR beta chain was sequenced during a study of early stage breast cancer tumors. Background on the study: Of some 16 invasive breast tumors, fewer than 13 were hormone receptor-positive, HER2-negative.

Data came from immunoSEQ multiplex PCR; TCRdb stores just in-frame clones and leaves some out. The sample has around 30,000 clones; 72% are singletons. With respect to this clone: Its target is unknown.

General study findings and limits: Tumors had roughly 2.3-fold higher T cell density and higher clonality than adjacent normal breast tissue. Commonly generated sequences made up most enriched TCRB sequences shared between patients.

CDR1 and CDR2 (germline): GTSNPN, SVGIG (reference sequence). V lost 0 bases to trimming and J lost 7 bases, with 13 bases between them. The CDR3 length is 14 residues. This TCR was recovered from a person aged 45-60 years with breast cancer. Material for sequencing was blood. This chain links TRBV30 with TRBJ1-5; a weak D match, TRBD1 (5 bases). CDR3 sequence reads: CAWSVLQGGQPQHF. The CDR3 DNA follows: TGTGCCTGGAGTGTACTTCAGGGCGGACAGCCCCAGCATTTT.